This is a list of T cell receptor beta chains from one sample in a study of T-cell reconstitution after alpha-beta-depleted transplantation in children. Each CDR3 protein gets one entry after TCRdb re-called the PCR reads with MiXCR. The repertoire holds 600,000 to 800,000 distinct CDR3 sequences, roughly 13% seen once, with 0.79% in the top ten. The specimen was PBMCs, collected before TCRalphabeta/CD19-depleted stem cell transplant. Receptors were obtained from a girl aged 2-10 years with congenital amegakaryocytic thrombocytopenia, due to receive a stem cell transplant. Both conserved end residues are part of each CDR3. Fields, in order: clone size, J gene, D gene, V gene, CDR3 DNA, CDR3 protein. A D gene is named only where the DNA matches it firmly. The listing skips clone size in some rows; elsewhere it reads once, few, many or a size class.

clone size: few
J gene: TRBJ2-3
D gene: .
V gene: TRBV7-3
CDR3 DNA: TGTGCCAGCAGCTCCTCGTTGGGGGGCCCAAGCACAGATACGCAGTATTTT
CDR3 protein: CASSSSLGGPSTDTQYF

clone size: .
J gene: TRBJ1-2
D gene: TRBD1
V gene: TRBV12-3/TRBV12-4
CDR3 DNA: TGTGCCAGCAGTCCCGGAAAGACAGGGTACTATGGCTACACCTTC
CDR3 protein: CASSPGKTGYYGYTF

clone size: few
J gene: TRBJ2-3
D gene: TRBD2
V gene: TRBV7-9
CDR3 DNA: TGTGCCAGCAGACCTAGCGGGACGAGCACAGATACGCAGTATTTT
CDR3 protein: CASRPSGTSTDTQYF

clone size: many
J gene: TRBJ2-1
D gene: .
V gene: TRBV15
CDR3 DNA: TGTGCCACCAGCAGAGTGGACGTCTCGAGGGAGCAGTTCTTC
CDR3 protein: CATSRVDVSREQFF

clone size: .
J gene: TRBJ2-1
D gene: .
V gene: TRBV20-1
CDR3 DNA: TGCAGTGCTAGGACTCCCGGCTCGGTTACGGAGCAGTTCTTC
CDR3 protein: CSARTPGSVTEQFF

clone size: .
J gene: TRBJ2-7
D gene: TRBD1
V gene: TRBV29-1
CDR3 DNA: TGCAGCGTCATCGGACAGGAGCAATACGAGCAGTACTTC
CDR3 protein: CSVIGQEQYEQYF

clone size: .
J gene: TRBJ2-5
D gene: .
V gene: TRBV11-2
CDR3 DNA: TGTGCCAGCAGCTTCGGACGGGAGTTGGCGTGGGAGACCCAGTACTTC
CDR3 protein: CASSFGRELAWETQYF

clone size: many
J gene: TRBJ2-2
D gene: TRBD1
V gene: TRBV10-3
CDR3 DNA: TGTGCCATCCAGGGGGACACCGGGGAGCTGTTTTTT
CDR3 protein: CAIQGDTGELFF

clone size: .
J gene: TRBJ2-3
D gene: .
V gene: TRBV7-3
CDR3 DNA: TGTGCCAGCAGCCTGTTGGTCTCAGATACGCAGTATTTT
CDR3 protein: CASSLLVSDTQYF

clone size: many
J gene: TRBJ2-5
D gene: .
V gene: TRBV14
CDR3 DNA: TGTGCCAGCAGCCAGGGCATCCAAGAGACCCAGTACTTC
CDR3 protein: CASSQGIQETQYF

clone size: few
J gene: TRBJ2-3
D gene: TRBD1
V gene: TRBV2
CDR3 DNA: TGTGCCACCAAGCGGACAGGGGGTACCACAGATACGCAGTATTTT
CDR3 protein: CATKRTGGTTDTQYF

clone size: .
J gene: TRBJ2-7
D gene: TRBD1
V gene: TRBV10-3
CDR3 DNA: TGTGCCACCGGGACAGGAAAACAGTACTTC
CDR3 protein: CATGTGKQYF

clone size: many
J gene: TRBJ2-7
D gene: .
V gene: TRBV20-1
CDR3 DNA: TGCAGTGCTACGGATGACGGTTACGAGCAGTACTTC
CDR3 protein: CSATDDGYEQYF

clone size: .
J gene: TRBJ1-6
D gene: TRBD1
V gene: TRBV27
CDR3 DNA: TGTGCCAGCAGTTTCGGGCAGGGGGCGATCCCCCTCCACTTT
CDR3 protein: CASSFGQGAIPLHF

clone size: many
J gene: TRBJ2-6
D gene: .
V gene: TRBV29-1
CDR3 DNA: TGCAGCGTTGGCCCATCCTCTGGGGCCAACGTCCTGACTTTC
CDR3 protein: CSVGPSSGANVLTF

clone size: many
J gene: TRBJ2-1
D gene: TRBD2
V gene: TRBV5-1
CDR3 DNA: TGCGCCAGCAGCTTGTACACCTTAGCGGGAGGAAACATAAATGAGCAGTTCTTC
CDR3 protein: CASSLYTLAGGNINEQFF

clone size: .
J gene: TRBJ2-7
D gene: .
V gene: TRBV1
CDR3 DNA: TGCACCAGCAGGCAGCGGCCGGGACGAGAGGAATACGAGCAGTACTTC
CDR3 protein: CTSRQRPGREEYEQYF

clone size: many
J gene: TRBJ2-1
D gene: TRBD2
V gene: TRBV20-1
CDR3 DNA: TGCAGTGCTAGAGAGGGGGTGACTAGCGGGAGATACAATGAGCAGTTCTTC
CDR3 protein: CSAREGVTSGRYNEQFF

clone size: many
J gene: TRBJ1-1
D gene: .
V gene: TRBV10-3
CDR3 DNA: TGTGCCATCAGTGAGGTTAGGGGCGGAGAAGCTTTCTTT
CDR3 protein: CAISEVRGGEAFF

clone size: .
J gene: TRBJ2-5
D gene: .
V gene: TRBV20-1
CDR3 DNA: TGCAGTCCGACGGTCCAAGAGACCCAGTACTTC
CDR3 protein: CSPTVQETQYF

clone size: many
J gene: TRBJ2-3
D gene: .
V gene: TRBV20-1
CDR3 DNA: TGCAGTGCTAGAGTAGGAGATTTTAGAGATACGCAGTATTTT
CDR3 protein: CSARVGDFRDTQYF

clone size: few
J gene: TRBJ1-1
D gene: TRBD1
V gene: TRBV14
CDR3 DNA: TGTGCCAGCAGCCCCCACAGGGGGCGAAACACTGAAGCTTTCTTT
CDR3 protein: CASSPHRGRNTEAFF

clone size: .
J gene: TRBJ2-1
D gene: .
V gene: TRBV24-1
CDR3 DNA: TGTGCCACCAGTGGTCAGGGGCAGTCCTACAATGAGCAGTCCTTC
CDR3 protein: CATSGQGQSYNEQSF

clone size: many
J gene: TRBJ1-4
D gene: .
V gene: TRBV28
CDR3 DNA: TGTGCCAGCAATGGCATGCAGGGACTTGAAAAACTGTTTTTT
CDR3 protein: CASNGMQGLEKLFF

clone size: few
J gene: TRBJ2-6
D gene: TRBD1
V gene: TRBV2
CDR3 DNA: TGTGCCAAGAACCGGGACAGGCATGGGGCCAACGTCCTGACTTTC
CDR3 protein: CAKNRDRHGANVLTF